This T cell receptor beta chain was found in a study of response to subunit inactivated influenza vaccine. MiXCR, applied by TCRdb to the RT-PCR reads, yields one record per CDR3 protein. The table shows some 600,000 distinct CDR3 sequences, with 14% occurring only once. This receptor was obtained from a man aged 50 to 59 who received an inactivated influenza vaccine. The input for sequencing was PBMCs from blood, taken 14 days before vaccination.

The CDR3 bases are TGCGCCAGCAGTACCCAGAGTAGCACAGATACGCAGTATTTT. Translating gives CASSTQSSTDTQYF. The chain employs TRBV5-1 and TRBJ2-3, with D hard to call. The CDR3 has 14 amino acids. V shed 5 bases and J shed 0 bases, with 10 bases lying between them. Germline loops: CDR1 SGHRS, CDR2 YFSETQ.